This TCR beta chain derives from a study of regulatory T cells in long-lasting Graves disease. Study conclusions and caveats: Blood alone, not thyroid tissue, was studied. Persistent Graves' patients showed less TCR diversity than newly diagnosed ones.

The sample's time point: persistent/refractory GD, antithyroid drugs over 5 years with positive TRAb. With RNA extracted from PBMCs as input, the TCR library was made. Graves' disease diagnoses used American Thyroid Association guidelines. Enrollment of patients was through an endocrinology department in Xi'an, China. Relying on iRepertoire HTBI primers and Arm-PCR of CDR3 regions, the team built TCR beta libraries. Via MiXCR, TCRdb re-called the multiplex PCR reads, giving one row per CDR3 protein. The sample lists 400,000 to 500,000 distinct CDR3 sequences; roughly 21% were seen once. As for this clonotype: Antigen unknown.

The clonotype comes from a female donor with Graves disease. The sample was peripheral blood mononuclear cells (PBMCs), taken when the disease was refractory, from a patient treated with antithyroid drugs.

The CDR3 reads CASSATWTGTGELFF. CDR3 bases: TGTGCCAGCAGCGCTACCTGGACAGGCACCGGGGAGCTGTTTTTT. The chain recombines TRBV25-1 with TRBJ2-2; 7 nucleotides agree with TRBD1. The J segment lost 4 bases and the V segment lost 6 bases, leaving 8 bases of the junction unmatched. The germline CDR1 and CDR2 sequences are MGHDK and SYGVNS. The CDR3 is 15 residues long.